This T cell receptor (beta chain) was recovered during a study of cytomegalovirus exposure and HLA in healthy donors. In this sample, this clone turned up a few times. No antigen is known for it. Findings and limits, study-wide: HLA allele associations emerged for roughly 17,000 TCR beta sequences in a later analysis, at 0.05 false discovery rate.

13 Jbeta primers and 60 Vbeta primers were used for the PCR. This table comes from immunoSEQ multiplex PCR, and its TCRdb copy is limited to in-frame clones, with some not included. Counted here are about 120,000 clones, 70% to 85% occurring once; the ten biggest clones make up more than 3.5%. This receptor was identified in a woman in her thirties or forties in good health and CMV-seropositive. The sequencing input was PBMCs.

CDR3 sequence reads: CASSLAGLIYEQYF. The DNA of the CDR3 is TGTGCCAGCAGCTTAGCGGGACTGATCTACGAGCAGTACTTC. V is TRBV7-9 and J is TRBJ2-7, with a possible D match to TRBD2 (6 bases). The germline V gene encodes CDR1 SEHNR and CDR2 FQNEAQ (reference sequence). Trimming cost V 0 bases and J 3 bases, with 9 bases left between them. This CDR3 spans 14 amino acids.